This T cell receptor beta chain was sequenced during a study of blood T cell repertoires in COVID-19. Produced via immunoSEQ multiplex PCR; TCRdb's table is partial and in-frame only. The sample shows about 190,000 clones, approximately 80% of them seen only once. This clone came up a few times. This CDR3 region has 18 residues. CDR1 and CDR2 from the germline V gene are KGHDR and SFDVKD. With V trimmed by 3 bases and J by 8 bases, 11 bases remained unmatched. This chain joins TRBV24-1 and TRBJ2-1; 14 bases map to TRBD2. The receptor comes from a man aged 50 or older who had recovered from COVID-19. The sample consisted of peripheral blood. The CDR3 region is CATSDPGTSGRRGDEQFF. The CDR3 DNA reads TGTGCCACCAGTGATCCCGGGACTAGCGGGAGAAGGGGGGATGAGCAGTTCTTC.